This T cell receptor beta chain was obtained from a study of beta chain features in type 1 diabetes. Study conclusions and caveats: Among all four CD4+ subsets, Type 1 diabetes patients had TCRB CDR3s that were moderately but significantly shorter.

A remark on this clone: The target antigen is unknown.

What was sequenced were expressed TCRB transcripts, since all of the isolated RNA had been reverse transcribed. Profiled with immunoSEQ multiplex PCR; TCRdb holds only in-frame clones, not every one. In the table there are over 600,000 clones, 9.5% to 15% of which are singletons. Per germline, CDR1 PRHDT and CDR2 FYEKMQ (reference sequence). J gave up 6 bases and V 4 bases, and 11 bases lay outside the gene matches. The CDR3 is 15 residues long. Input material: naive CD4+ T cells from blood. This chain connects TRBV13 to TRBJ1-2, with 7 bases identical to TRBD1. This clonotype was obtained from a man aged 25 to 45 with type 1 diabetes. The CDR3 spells CASSSSGQSLNGYTF. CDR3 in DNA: TGTGCCAGCAGCTCGTCGGGACAGTCCCTGAATGGCTACACCTTC.